This paragraph covers one T cell receptor (beta chain) sequence. This clone was seen at least ten times. The antigen it recognizes is unknown. Base qualities were left out, and no much larger clone turns up one base away. CDR1 and CDR2 were assigned from the germline V gene as SGHAT and FQNNGV. V loses 0 bases of germline sequence and J loses 7 bases, and the interval between the two ends is 9 bases. The CDR3 numbers 14 residues from cysteine through phenylalanine. The DNA shown is the 42-base CDR3, in frame from base 1. This specimen belongs to a study of blood T cell repertoires in COVID-19 (dated by TCRdb to 2020 to 2022). Study-level background: The collaborator samples originated in the United States, Italy and Spain and spanned the acute and convalescent phases of COVID-19. Samples came from the ongoing ImmuneRACE study (first 160 participants) plus 1,254 subjects from 6 global collaborators. The dataset comprised deeply sampled blood TCRbeta repertoires from subjects exposed to, actively infected with, or recovered from COVID-19. The repertoires were made available in a free public database intended to serve as a resource for research on the immune response to SARS-CoV-2. A de-identified subject ID, COVID-19 status, age in years and sex were almost always included in the sample metadata. The material from the prospective study consisted of cDNA or gDNA derived from T cells, B-cell-depleted T cells, or PBMCs. Where available, HLA class I and class II types were taken from metadata supplied by the sample provider and were not determined by assay-based typing.

The immunoSEQ Assay, a bias-controlled multiplex PCR, was used to amplify TCRbeta CDR3 regions from genomic DNA. Under the source paper's analysis protocol: The number of nucleated cells in each sample was estimated by amplification of reference gene primers within the assay. Sequence reads were collapsed and filtered to measure the absolute abundance of every unique TCRbeta CDR3 rearrangement. For each sample, productive Simpson clonality was calculated as the square root of Simpson's diversity index across productive rearrangements. Entries here come from immuneACCESS through TCRdb and include only in-frame sequences with V and J called. Some clones fail to appear in such tables; in the studies checked, an unresolved V gene covers under half of the shortfall, and the cause of the remainder is unknown. D and trimming were read from the DNA, whereas the V and J calls and clone size are those reported in that table. This sample is represented by about 78,000 clones; 84% of them were singletons. Clones ranked in the top ten supply roughly 4% of the sample.

Collaborating institutions collected whole blood in K2EDTA tubes following their own protocols. Collaborator samples were shipped for TCRbeta analysis as frozen whole blood, isolated PBMCs, or DNA extracted from either sample type. The full study reports these points: Clinical and demographic metadata were provided uncurated, with the amount varying by source and participant.

Recombination linked TRBV11-2 to TRBJ1-4, with an unclear D gene assignment. Sequencing input: peripheral blood. This receptor was obtained from a man aged 45 to 65 with acute or convalescent COVID-19. The nucleotides read TGTGCCAGCAGCTTAGACCGAGGAAGTGAAAAACTGTTTTTT. This sequence encodes CASSLDRGSEKLFF.